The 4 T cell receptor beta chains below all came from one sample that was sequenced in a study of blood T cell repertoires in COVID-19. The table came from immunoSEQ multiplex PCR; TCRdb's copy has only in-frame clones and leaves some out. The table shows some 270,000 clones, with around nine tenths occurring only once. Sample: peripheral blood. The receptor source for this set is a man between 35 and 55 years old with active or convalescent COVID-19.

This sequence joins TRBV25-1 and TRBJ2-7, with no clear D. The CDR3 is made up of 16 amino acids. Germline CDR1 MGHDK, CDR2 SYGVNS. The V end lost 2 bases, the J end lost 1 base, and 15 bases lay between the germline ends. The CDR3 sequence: CASSETSNLISYEQYF. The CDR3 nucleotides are TGTGCCAGCAGTGAAACTTCTAACCTAATATCCTACGAGCAGTACTTC.

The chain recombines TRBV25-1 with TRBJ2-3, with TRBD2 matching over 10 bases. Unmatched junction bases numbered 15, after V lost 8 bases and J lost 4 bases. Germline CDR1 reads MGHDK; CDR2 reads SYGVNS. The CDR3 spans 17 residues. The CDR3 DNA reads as TGTGCCAGCGCTAGCGGGAGTATTTCGCGGTTGGCAGATACGCAGTATTTT. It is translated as CASASGSISRLADTQYF.

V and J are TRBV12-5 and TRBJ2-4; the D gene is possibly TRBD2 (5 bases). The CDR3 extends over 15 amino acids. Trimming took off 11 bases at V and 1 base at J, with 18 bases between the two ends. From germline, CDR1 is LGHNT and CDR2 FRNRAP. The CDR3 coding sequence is TGTGCTTGCCGCTCCGGGGATGGGGCCAAAAACATTCAGTACTTC. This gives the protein CACRSGDGAKNIQYF.

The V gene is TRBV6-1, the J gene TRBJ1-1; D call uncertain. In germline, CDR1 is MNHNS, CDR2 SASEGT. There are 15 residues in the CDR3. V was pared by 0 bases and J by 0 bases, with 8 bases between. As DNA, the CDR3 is TGTGCCAGCAGTGAAGCACCCGGGATGAACACTGAAGCTTTCTTT. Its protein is CASSEAPGMNTEAFF.